The 18 T cell receptor beta chains in this list originate from one sample, sequenced in a study of T cell changes during pregnancy in multiple sclerosis. Libraries were prepared by immunoSEQ multiplex PCR; TCRdb keeps only in-frame clonotypes and omits some of them. The sample consists of some 60,000 clones, 90% of them appearing once. Sequencing used peripheral blood, obtained in the first trimester of pregnancy. These receptors came from a female donor in good health, enrolled as a control in a pregnancy study.

In its sample, this clone was seen a few times. At one end the junction does not follow the germline gene, possibly because of a read error. The rearrangement joins TRBV15 to TRBJ1-1; D may be TRBD1 (5 bases). CDR1 and CDR2 (germline): LNHNV, YYDKDF (reference sequence). The CDR3 has 14 amino acids. CDR3 loop: CATSRDSGNPEAFF. The CDR3 DNA follows: TGTGCCACCAGCAGAGACTCAGGGAACCCTGAAGCTTTCTTT.

This sequence joins TRBV18 and TRBJ1-1; no clear D. Germline CDR1 KGHSH, CDR2 LQKENI. This CDR3 has 15 amino acids. V was shortened by 1 base and J by 1 base, with 10 bases between the two germline ends. The CDR3 region is CASSPLSSTNTEAFF. The CDR3 bases are TGTGCCAGCTCACCACTAAGTAGCACGAACACTGAAGCTTTCTTT.

This chain uses TRBV29-1 with TRBJ2-7; no definite D call. Germline CDR1 is SQVTM and CDR2 is ANQGSEA. The CDR3 has 12 amino acids. With 2 bases removed from V and 9 bases from J, the gap between germline ends came to 14 bases. The CDR3 is CSVELQTPGQYF. CDR3 bases: TGCAGCGTTGAACTACAGACACCTGGGCAGTACTTC.

The V gene is TRBV9, the J gene TRBJ2-5; maybe TRBD1 (5 bases). This CDR3 is 14 amino acids long. V was trimmed by 4 bases and J by 5 bases, leaving 15 bases between them. Germline V gene lookup returns CDR1 SGDLS and CDR2 YYNGEE. CDR3 sequence (DNA): TGTGCCAGCAGCTCAGGGAAGGGAAGGGAGACCCAGTACTTC. Translated: CASSSGKGRETQYF.

V and J are TRBV13 and TRBJ2-2; weak D call: TRBD2 (6 bases). In germline, CDR1 is PRHDT, CDR2 FYEKMQ (reference sequence). The length of the CDR3 is 11 residues. V lost 1 base, J lost 13 bases, and 7 bases lay in between. CDR3 amino acids: CASSLEGGLFF. For the CDR3, the DNA is TGTGCCAGCAGCTTAGAGGGAGGGCTGTTTTTT. The variable domain in full, completed from reference TRBV13 and TRBJ2-2, reads AAGVIQSPRHLIKEKRETATLKCYPIPRHDTVYWYQQGPGQDPQFLISFYEKMQSDKGSIPDRFSAQQFSDYHSELNMSSLELGDSALYFCASSLEGGLFFGEGSRLTVL.

The chain is built from TRBV28 and TRBJ2-7; D gene uncertain. The CDR3 is 15 amino acids. In germline, CDR1 is MDHEN, CDR2 SYDVKM. Trimming left V 6 bases short and J 0 bases short, with 15 bases between. The CDR3: CASSRKLSNSYEQYF. Here the CDR3 DNA reads TGTGCCAGCAGCCGAAAGCTATCTAACTCCTACGAGCAGTACTTC.

The chain uses TRBV10-3 and TRBJ2-2; the D gene is possibly TRBD1 (5 bases). CDR1 ENHRY and CDR2 SYGVKD come from the germline V gene. Between the trimmed V and J ends, which lost 2 bases and 2 bases, there was a span of 9 bases. The CDR3 extends over 15 amino acids. DNA for the CDR3: TGTGCCATCAGTGAGACGACAGCCAACACCGGGGAGCTGTTTTTT. Amino acids: CAISETTANTGELFF.

CDR3 sequence reads: CASKQDSYEQYF. The CDR3 nucleotides are TGTGCCAGCAAACAGGATTCCTACGAGCAGTACTTC. The rearrangement uses TRBV2 and TRBJ2-7; the D gene is possibly TRBD1 (5 bases). Per germline, CDR1 SNHLY and CDR2 FYNNEI. V was clipped by 7 bases and J by 1 base, with 8 bases between them. The CDR3 spans 12 residues.

The J gene is TRBJ1-6, the V gene TRBV5-1, with unresolved D. Germline V lookup: CDR1 SGHRS, CDR2 YFSETQ. The CDR3 has 14 residues. V lost 0 bases and J 8 bases, leaving 9 bases between the germline ends. CDR3 nucleotide sequence: TGCGCCAGCAGCTTGGCACTGAGGGATTCACCCCTCCACTTT. Amino acid sequence: CASSLALRDSPLHF. Complete variable domain (other parts from reference TRBV5-1 and TRBJ1-6): KAGVTQTPRYLIKTRGQQVTLSCSPISGHRSVSWYQQTPGQGLQFLFEYFSETQRNKGNFPGRFSGRQFSNSRSEMNVSTLELGDSALYLCASSLALRDSPLHFGNGTRLTVT.

The chain combines TRBV7-8 with TRBJ2-3; TRBD1 matches at 7 bases. From germline, CDR1 is SGHVS and CDR2 FQNEAQ. The ends lost 5 bases at V and 2 bases at J; junction bases unmatched: 7. The CDR3 extends over 15 amino acids. This CDR3 reads CASSVRQGPTDTQYF. The CDR3 DNA reads as TGTGCCAGCAGCGTGAGACAGGGTCCCACAGATACGCAGTATTTT.

The J gene is TRBJ2-2, the V gene TRBV7-6; tentative D call: TRBD2 (7 bases). The germline CDR1 and CDR2 sequences are SGHVS and FNYEAQ. CDR3 length: 15 amino acids. Trimming took off 5 bases at V and 6 bases at J, with 16 bases between the two ends. CDR3 nucleotides: TGTGCCAGCAGCCTTAGGGGGGGTGGCGCCGGGGAGCTGTTTTTT. It yields the protein CASSLRGGGAGELFF.

The CDR3 DNA reads TGTGCCAGCAGCTTAGACCTAGTTCTTTGGGCTAGCGGGGGGGACTACGAGCAGTACTTC. Residues: CASSLDLVLWASGGDYEQYF. The rearrangement uses TRBV11-2 and TRBJ2-7; 12 bases are a match to TRBD2. This CDR3 has 20 residues. CDR1 is SGHAT and CDR2 is FQNNGV in the germline V gene. Trimming removed 0 bases from V and 3 bases from J; junction bases left unmatched: 15.

The chain links TRBV4-2 to TRBJ2-1; 14 nucleotides line up with TRBD2. CDR1 LGHNA and CDR2 YNFKEQ come from the germline V gene. The CDR3 has 16 residues. V dropped 0 bases and J dropped 7; count of bases not matched to a gene: 2. This CDR3 reads CASSQEGTSGSNEQFF. The CDR3 coding sequence is TGTGCCAGCAGCCAAGAAGGGACTAGCGGGAGTAATGAGCAGTTCTTC.

V is TRBV19 and J is TRBJ1-2; perhaps TRBD1 as D (5 bases). This CDR3 has 15 amino acids. Germline assignment: CDR1 LNHDA and CDR2 SQIVND (reference sequence). The germline V and J ends were trimmed by 5 bases and 4 bases, with 17 bases remaining between them. The CDR3 nucleotides read TGTGCCAGTAGTCGCGACAGCGAATCCCTCTATGGCTACACCTTC. Translated: CASSRDSESLYGYTF.

This clone was seen just once. This chain uses TRBV19 with TRBJ2-1; possibly TRBD2 for D (5 bases). This CDR3 has 15 amino acids. Germline V gives CDR1 LNHDA, CDR2 SQIVND (reference sequence). Trimming left V 5 bases short and J 8 bases short, with 19 bases between. CDR3 loop: CASSPGRTSGDEQFF. The CDR3 coding sequence is TGTGCCAGTAGTCCCGGCCGGACTTCAGGAGATGAGCAGTTCTTC. Drawing the rest from reference TRBV19 and TRBJ2-1, the complete variable domain is DGGITQSPKYLFRKEGQNVTLSCEQNLNHDAMYWYRQDPGQGLRLIYYSQIVNDFQKGDIAEGYSVSREKKESFPLTVTSAQKNPTAFYLCASSPGRTSGDEQFFGPGTRLTVL.

The V gene is TRBV10-1, the J gene TRBJ2-7; maybe TRBD1 (5 bases). V was pared by 11 bases and J by 4 bases, with 18 bases between. The CDR3 sequence is 13 residues long. Germline assignment: CDR1 WNHNN and CDR2 SYGVQD (reference sequence). CDR3: CAGHDSEPYEQYF. In DNA, the CDR3 is TGCGCCGGTCACGACAGCGAACCGTACGAGCAGTACTTC.

This sequence joins TRBV6-5 and TRBJ1-5; no clear D gene. The germline V gene has CDR1 MNHEY and CDR2 SVGAGI. The CDR3 spans 15 residues. Trimming cost V 0 bases and J 2 bases, with 8 bases left between them. For the CDR3, the DNA is TGTGCCAGCAGTTACTCCTACGGGGGCAATCAGCCCCAGCATTTT. Amino acid sequence: CASSYSYGGNQPQHF.

This chain connects TRBV7-2 to TRBJ1-2; 8 positions agree with TRBD1. Germline V gene sequence: CDR1 SGHTA, CDR2 FQGNSA. V shed 1 base and J 3 bases; nucleotides not matched to a gene: 13. The CDR3 contains 18 residues. CDR3: CASSLGALGQGGDYGYTF. DNA of the CDR3: TGTGCCAGCAGCTTAGGGGCCCTTGGACAGGGTGGTGACTATGGCTACACCTTC. Variable domain in full (rest from reference TRBV7-2 and TRBJ1-2): GAGVSQSPSNKVTEKGKDVELRCDPISGHTALYWYRQSLGQGLEFLIYFQGNSAPDKSGLPSDRFSAERTGGSVSTLTIQRTQQEDSAVYLCASSLGALGQGGDYGYTFGSGTRLTVV.